This entry describes one TCR beta chain. The antigen is undetermined. V lost 6 bases, J lost 4 bases, and 12 bases lay in between. This CDR3 spans 14 amino acids. Germline CDR1 reads LNHDA; CDR2 reads SQIVND (reference sequence). This record comes from a study of T-cell memory formation after mild COVID-19. General study findings and limits: A balance of CD4 and CD8 characterized clones contracting day 15 to 85, whereas later expanders leaned CD4+.

TCRdb independently ran MiXCR on the 5' RACE reads; one entry per CDR3 protein. In the table there are some 260,000 distinct CDR3 sequences, roughly 15% of which are singletons. The specimen was PBMCs or a T cell subset sorted from them (not recorded which). This sequence originates from a man younger than 35 who had mild COVID-19 (a few samples of this study predate the infection). Cell type and time point are not known. This chain joins TRBV19 and TRBJ2-2; no clear D. The CDR3 DNA sequence: TGTGCCAGTAGGAATTATGGTGGCACCGGGGAGCTGTTTTTT. Translation gives CASRNYGGTGELFF.